These 7 T cell receptor beta chains share one sample of origin, sequenced in a study of T cell responses to AZD1222 COVID-19 vaccine. Clones were read by immunoSEQ multiplex PCR, and TCRdb kept only the in-frame ones, dropping some. The table lists around 130,000 clones, approximately 86% of them singletons. The sequences come from peripheral blood, collected on day 0 of AZD1222 vaccination. These receptors were taken from an adult in good health.

This chain joins TRBV16 and TRBJ1-1, with a tentative D call TRBD1 (6 bases). With 1 base removed from V and 2 bases from J, the gap between germline ends came to 11 bases. From germline, CDR1 is KGHSY and CDR2 FQNENV. This CDR3 is 15 amino acids long. CDR3 sequence (DNA): TGTGCCAGCAGCCAATTCCGACAGGCAAACACTGAAGCTTTCTTT. Protein product: CASSQFRQANTEAFF.

This clone was detected once. This rearrangement joins TRBV19 to TRBJ1-5; 12 bases line up with TRBD1. This CDR3 is 19 amino acids long. V lost 5 bases and J lost 2; bases outside the gene matches: 13. Per germline, CDR1 LNHDA and CDR2 SQIVND (reference sequence). The CDR3 DNA reads TGTGCCAGTAGTGGCCGGACCGGGACAGGGGGCATCGGCAATCAGCCCCAGCATTTT. It encodes CASSGRTGTGGIGNQPQHF.

This clone was detected once. The chain links TRBV12-2 to TRBJ2-7; the table's D call, TRBD1, has no DNA check behind it. TRBV12-2 counts as a pseudogene. The CDR3 extends over 24 amino acids. The CDR3 loop is CASRLAPRKVTGWILGCEFHEQYF. CDR3 nucleotides: TGTGCAAGTCGCTTAGCCCCAAGGAAGGTCACAGGGTGGATACTGGGTTGTGAATTCCACGAGCAGTACTTC.

The chain recombines TRBV10-3 with TRBJ2-2; 12 positions match TRBD1. Trimming took 4 bases from V and 8 from J; bases not matched to a gene: 14. Germline CDR1 ENHRY, CDR2 SYGVKD. This CDR3 comprises 18 residues. The CDR3 nucleotides are TGTGCCATCAGTGGACGAATCGCGGGACAGGGGGCTTCAGGGGAGCTGTTTTTT. Residues: CAISGRIAGQGASGELFF.

The chain carries TRBV5-1 and TRBJ1-2, with 8 positions matching TRBD1. This CDR3 region has 15 residues. The V gene's germline CDR1 is SGHRS and CDR2 YFSETQ. The V segment lost 4 bases and the J segment 8 bases; nucleotides outside the gene matches: 13. The DNA of the CDR3 is TGCGCCAGCAGCATCGGACAGGGCGGGGGCGAGGGCTACACCTTC. As protein: CASSIGQGGGEGYTF.

The chain joins TRBV20-1 to TRBJ1-1; D is undetermined. The CDR3 is 11 residues long. Germline loops: CDR1 DFQATT, CDR2 SNEGSKA (reference sequence). The V and J ends lost 6 bases and 4 bases respectively, with 9 bases between them. CDR3 protein: CSAWLGTEAFF. As DNA, the CDR3 is TGCAGTGCGTGGCTGGGCACTGAAGCTTTCTTT.

The genes are TRBV29-1 and TRBJ2-2; 9 nucleotides align to TRBD1. Trimming removed 7 bases from V and 0 bases from J; junction bases left unmatched: 9. The CDR3 extends over 16 amino acids. Germline-derived CDR1 and CDR2 are SQVTM and ANQGSEA. The CDR3 region is CSAITGGPTNTGELFF. DNA of the CDR3: TGCAGCGCCATTACAGGGGGCCCTACGAACACCGGGGAGCTGTTTTTT.